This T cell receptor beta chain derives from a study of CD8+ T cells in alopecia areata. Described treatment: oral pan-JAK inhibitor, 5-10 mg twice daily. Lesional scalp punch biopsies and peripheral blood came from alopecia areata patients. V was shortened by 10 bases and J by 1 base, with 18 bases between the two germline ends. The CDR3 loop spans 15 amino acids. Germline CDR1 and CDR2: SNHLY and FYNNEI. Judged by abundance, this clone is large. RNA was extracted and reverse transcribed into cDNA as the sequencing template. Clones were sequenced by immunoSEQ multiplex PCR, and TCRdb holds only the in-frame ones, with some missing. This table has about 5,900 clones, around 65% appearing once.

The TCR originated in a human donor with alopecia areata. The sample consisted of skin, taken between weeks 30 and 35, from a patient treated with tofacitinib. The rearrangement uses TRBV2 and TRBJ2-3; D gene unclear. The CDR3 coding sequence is TGTGCCACCAAAGATGGTAGAAGCGGCACAGATACGCAGTATTTT. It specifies CATKDGRSGTDTQYF.